The clone carrying this T cell receptor (beta chain) has more than one count but fewer than ten. Per germline, CDR1 LGHNA and CDR2 YNFKEQ. The CDR3 contains 22 residues. Trimming cost V 2 bases and J 0 bases; bases outside gene matches: 18. These data come from a study of control samples from healthy donors and cancer patients. The data were produced by immunoSEQ multiplex PCR, yet TCRdb's version contains in-frame clones alone and is incomplete. The data contain 150,000 or so clones, around 88% of them singletons. V and J are TRBV4-2 and TRBJ2-6, with 8 bases that match TRBD2. The clonotype was recovered from a man between 18 and 29 years old in good health. Sample: blood. CDR3 DNA sequence: TGTGCCAGCAGCCAAAACCAGCGGGGGAACCCGAGGTTAGGCTCTGGGGCCAACGTCCTGACTTTC. It translates to CASSQNQRGNPRLGSGANVLTF.